This TCR beta chain was captured in a study of blood T cell repertoires in COVID-19. Study overall: COVID-19 samples, acute and convalescent, were from the United States, Italy and Spain. The cDNA or gDNA used as material had been derived from T cells, B-cell-depleted T cells, or PBMCs.

CDR1 and CDR2 from the germline V gene are LNHDA and SQIVND (reference sequence). CDR3 length: 15 amino acids. The V gene lost 4 bases and the J gene lost 5 bases, with 14 bases spanning the gap. Original methodology: Reference gene primer amplification in the assay estimated nucleated cell counts. Profiled with immunoSEQ multiplex PCR; TCRdb holds only in-frame clones, not every one. The DNA gave D and trimming, while V, J and clone size come from that table. The data show about 180,000 clones, 89% seen once. The TCR originated in a young man who had recovered from COVID-19. Sequencing input: peripheral blood. The chain couples TRBV19 to TRBJ2-2, with D perhaps matching TRBD2 (7 bases). CDR3 sequence: CASSRGGARTGELFF. In DNA, the CDR3 is TGTGCCAGTAGTAGGGGGGGCGCCCGTACCGGGGAGCTGTTTTTT. Supplemented by reference TRBV19 and TRBJ2-2, the full variable domain reads DGGITQSPKYLFRKEGQNVTLSCEQNLNHDAMYWYRQDPGQGLRLIYYSQIVNDFQKGDIAEGYSVSREKKESFPLTVTSAQKNPTAFYLCASSRGGARTGELFFGEGSRLTVL.